A single sample gave rise to the 12 T cell receptor beta chains below, sequenced in a study of blood T cells in healthy people across ages. Through a sample-barcoded 5' primer and a J-beta primer mix, a second PCR was run for roughly 6 to 11 cycles. MiXCR, applied by TCRdb to the 5' RACE reads, yields one record per CDR3 protein. The sample comprises 1,500,000 or so distinct CDR3 sequences, 59% of which are singletons, and 6.5% to 8.5% rests with the top ten. Specimen: blood. Receptors originate from a man younger than 35 in good health.

The V call is TRBV11-2, the J call TRBJ2-1; 9 bases fit TRBD1. The germline CDR1 and CDR2 sequences are SGHAT and FQNNGV. CDR3 size: 14 residues. The J segment lost 5 bases and the V segment lost 5 bases, leaving 4 bases of the junction unmatched. CDR3 DNA: TGTGCCAGCAGCGAGGGGACAGGGCACAATGAGCAGTTCTTC. Residues: CASSEGTGHNEQFF.

The rearrangement links TRBV20-1 to TRBJ2-7, with TRBD1 as a possible D gene (6 bases). This CDR3 region has 14 residues. CDR1 and CDR2 (germline): DFQATT, SNEGSKA (reference sequence). V lost 5 bases, J lost 3 bases, and 17 bases lay in between. The CDR3 region has the DNA TGCAGTGCTCCGCCGACAGGACCATTCTACGAGCAGTACTTC. Encoded protein: CSAPPTGPFYEQYF.

V is TRBV20-1 and J is TRBJ1-1; the D gene is possibly TRBD1 (5 bases). The CDR3 sequence is 12 residues long. V lost 5 bases, J lost 7 bases, and 14 bases lay in between. Per the germline V gene, CDR1 is DFQATT and CDR2 is SNEGSKA (reference sequence). CDR3 in DNA: TGCAGTGCTCCCCCGGTAGGGGTTGAAGCTTTCTTT. Protein sequence: CSAPPVGVEAFF.

The chain has TRBV27 and TRBJ2-7; a weak D match, TRBD2 (6 bases). V was shortened by 5 bases and J by 2 bases, with 19 bases between the two germline ends. CDR3 length equals 16 residues. Germline V gene sequence: CDR1 MNHEY, CDR2 SMNVEV (reference sequence). CDR3 sequence (DNA): TGTGCCAGCAGTCTGTACTCAACGGGCGGGACCTACGAGCAGTACTTC. This codes for CASSLYSTGGTYEQYF.

The chain carries TRBV6-5 and TRBJ2-2; 7 bases line up with TRBD2. The CDR3 runs 14 residues. Trimming at V came to 7 bases and at J to 5 bases, leaving 7 bases not matched to a gene. Germline CDR1 reads MNHEY; CDR2 reads SVGAGI. For the CDR3, the DNA is TGTGCCAGCATTACGAGGGAGGGAACCGGGGAGCTGTTTTTT. Translating it yields CASITREGTGELFF.

J is TRBJ1-4 and V is TRBV6-1, with D tentatively TRBD1 (6 bases). Germline CDR1 is MNHNS and CDR2 is SASEGT. The germline V and J ends were trimmed by 3 bases and 1 base, with 21 bases remaining between them. The CDR3 has 19 residues. DNA of the CDR3: TGTGCCAGCAGTGATGTCCTCCCGCTGGGGGGGCGAACTAATGAAAAACTGTTTTTT. This translates into CASSDVLPLGGRTNEKLFF.

This clonotype was seen a few times. The chain links TRBV6-5 to TRBJ2-3; 15 bases agree with TRBD2. J lost 6 bases, V lost 4 bases, and 5 bases had no gene match. The CDR3 runs 16 residues. Germline V gives CDR1 MNHEY, CDR2 SVGAGI. The CDR3 DNA is TGTGCCAGCAGTTCTGGACTAGCGGGAGGGCACGATACGCAGTATTTT. As protein: CASSSGLAGGHDTQYF.

The V call is TRBV20-1, the J call TRBJ2-1, with TRBD1 identical over 8 bases. V lost 6 bases and J lost 2; bases outside the gene matches: 12. CDR1 and CDR2 (germline): DFQATT, SNEGSKA (reference sequence). The CDR3 loop spans 16 amino acids. The CDR3 DNA reads as TGCAGTGCAACAGCACCCCGGGACAGGCCCTACAATGAGCAGTTCTTC. Translating it yields CSATAPRDRPYNEQFF.

This chain connects TRBV20-1 to TRBJ1-2, with D unresolved. V lost 5 bases, J lost 4 bases, and 8 bases lay in between. The V gene's germline CDR1 is DFQATT and CDR2 SNEGSKA (reference sequence). This CDR3 has 11 amino acids. The CDR3: CSAHQLYGYTF. The CDR3 nucleotides are TGCAGTGCTCATCAACTCTATGGCTACACCTTC.

The J gene is TRBJ2-1, the V gene TRBV12-3 or TRBV12-4; D uncertain. CDR3 length: 12 residues. The V gene lost 7 bases and the J gene lost 7 bases, with 11 bases spanning the gap. CDR3: CASTLTGNEQFF. The CDR3 DNA reads TGTGCCAGCACTCTTACCGGTAATGAGCAGTTCTTC.

The chain uses TRBV4-3 and TRBJ2-7; no clear D gene. This CDR3 region has 14 residues. Germline loops: CDR1 LGHNA, CDR2 YSLEER. V lost 0 bases to trimming and J lost 9 bases, with 15 bases between them. CDR3 region: CASSQDPGPNLQYF. DNA of the CDR3: TGCGCCAGCAGCCAAGACCCCGGGCCGAATCTGCAGTACTTC.

The rearrangement joins TRBV7-9 to TRBJ1-2; no reliable D call. The ends were cut back, 1 base at V and 3 bases at J, with 12 bases in the middle. Germline CDR1 SEHNR, CDR2 FQNEAQ (reference sequence). The length of the CDR3 is 15 residues. The CDR3 sequence is CASSLEGYLDYGYTF. The CDR3 DNA reads TGTGCCAGCAGCTTAGAGGGCTACCTAGACTATGGCTACACCTTC. Using reference TRBV7-9 and TRBJ1-2 for the parts outside the CDR3, the full variable domain is DTGVSQNPRHKITKRGQNVTFRCDPISEHNRLYWYRQTLGQGPEFLTYFQNEAQLEKSRLLSDRFSAERPKGSFSTLEIQRTEQGDSAMYLCASSLEGYLDYGYTFGSGTRLTVV.